This T cell receptor (beta chain) was captured by sequencing in a study of monozygotic twins with inflammatory bowel disease. Each CDR3 protein gets one entry in TCRdb, which reprocessed the 5' RACE reads and gives no DNA. This repertoire includes about 210,000 distinct CDR3 sequences. The CDR3 is made up of 15 amino acids. Germline loops: CDR1 SGHRS, CDR2 YFSETQ. Sequencing was done on a sample of blood. This clonotype was sampled from a human donor with ulcerative colitis or Crohn's disease, or a healthy co-twin of an affected twin (not recorded which). The chain uses TRBV5-1 and TRBJ1-1; TCRdb picks TRBD1, but there is no DNA to check that call. The CDR3 loop reads CASSLTGGPGTEAFF.